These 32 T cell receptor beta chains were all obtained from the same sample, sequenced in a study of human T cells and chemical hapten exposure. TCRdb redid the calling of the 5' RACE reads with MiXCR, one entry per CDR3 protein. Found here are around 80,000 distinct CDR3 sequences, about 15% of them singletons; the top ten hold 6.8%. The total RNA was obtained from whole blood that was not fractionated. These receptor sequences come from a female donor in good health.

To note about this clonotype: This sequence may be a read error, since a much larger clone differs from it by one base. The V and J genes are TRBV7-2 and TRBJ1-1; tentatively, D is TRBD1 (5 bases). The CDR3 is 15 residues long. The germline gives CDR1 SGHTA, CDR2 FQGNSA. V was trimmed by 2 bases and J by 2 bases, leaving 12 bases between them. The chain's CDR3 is CASSLMGPGNTEAFF. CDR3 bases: TGTGCCAGCAGCTTAATGGGGCCGGGTAACACTGAAGCTTTCTTT.

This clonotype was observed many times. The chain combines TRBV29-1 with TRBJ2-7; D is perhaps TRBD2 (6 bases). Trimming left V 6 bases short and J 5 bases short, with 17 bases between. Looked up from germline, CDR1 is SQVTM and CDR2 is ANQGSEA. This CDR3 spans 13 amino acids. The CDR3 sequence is CSVLSGLLDEQYF. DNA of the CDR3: TGCAGCGTCCTAAGCGGGCTCCTCGACGAGCAGTACTTC.

CDR3 in DNA: TGTGCCAGCAGCTTAGGGAGGCTGGGGGCAGCCATGAACACTGAAGCTTTCTTT. Translation gives CASSLGRLGAAMNTEAFF. The genes are TRBV7-2 and TRBJ1-1; D is perhaps TRBD1 (6 bases). Germline CDR1 is SGHTA and CDR2 is FQGNSA. V was clipped by 1 base and J by 0 bases, with 18 bases between them. This CDR3 has 18 residues.

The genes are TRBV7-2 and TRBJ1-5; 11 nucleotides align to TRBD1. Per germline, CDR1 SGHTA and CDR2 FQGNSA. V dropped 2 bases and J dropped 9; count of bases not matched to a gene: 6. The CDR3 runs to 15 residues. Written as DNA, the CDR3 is TGTGCCAGCAGCTTATGGACAGGGGGCGAGGGGCCCCAGCATTTT. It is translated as CASSLWTGGEGPQHF.

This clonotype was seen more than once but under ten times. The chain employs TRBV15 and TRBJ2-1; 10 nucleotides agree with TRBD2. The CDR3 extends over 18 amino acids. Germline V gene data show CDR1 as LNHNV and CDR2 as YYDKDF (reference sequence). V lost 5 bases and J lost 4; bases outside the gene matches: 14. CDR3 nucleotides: TGTGCCACCAGCGGTCTGATCGGACTAGCGGCCTATTACAATGAGCAGTTCTTC. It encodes CATSGLIGLAAYYNEQFF.

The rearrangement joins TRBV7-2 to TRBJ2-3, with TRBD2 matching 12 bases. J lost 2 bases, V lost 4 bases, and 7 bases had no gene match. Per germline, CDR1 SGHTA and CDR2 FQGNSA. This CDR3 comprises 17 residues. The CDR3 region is CASSSTGLAGNTDTQYF. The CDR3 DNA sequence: TGTGCCAGCAGCTCAACGGGACTAGCGGGTAACACAGATACGCAGTATTTT.

The CDR3 bases are TGTGCCAGCAGCCCCCGGCCCTCCTCAAGCTCCTACGAGCAGTACTTC. It is translated as CASSPRPSSSSYEQYF. The gene calls are TRBV28 and TRBJ2-7, with no clear D. This CDR3 comprises 16 residues. V was pared by 6 bases and J by 0 bases, with 18 bases between. CDR1 and CDR2 (germline): MDHEN, SYDVKM.

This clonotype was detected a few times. This chain's CDR3 is CSASSSGLFPGDTQYF. CDR3 DNA sequence: TGCAGTGCTAGCTCGTCAGGGTTGTTTCCGGGAGATACGCAGTATTTT. V usage is TRBV20-1 and J usage is TRBJ2-3; D is perhaps TRBD1 (5 bases). Germline CDR1 is DFQATT and CDR2 is SNEGSKA (reference sequence). This CDR3 is built from 16 residues. The V end lost 3 bases, the J end lost 5 bases, and 21 bases lay between the germline ends.

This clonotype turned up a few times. The CDR3 spells CASSHSVDTQYF. DNA of the CDR3: TGTGCCAGCAGCCATAGCGTTGATACGCAGTATTTT. V usage is TRBV7-8 and J usage is TRBJ2-3; D is perhaps TRBD2 (5 bases). V was shortened by 5 bases and J by 6 bases, with 9 bases between the two germline ends. The germline V gene has CDR1 SGHVS and CDR2 FQNEAQ. This CDR3 contains 12 residues.

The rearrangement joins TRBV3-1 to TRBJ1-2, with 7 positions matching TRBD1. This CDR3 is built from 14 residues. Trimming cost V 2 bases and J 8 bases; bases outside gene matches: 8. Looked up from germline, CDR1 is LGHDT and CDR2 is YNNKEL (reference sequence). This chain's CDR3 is CASSQPGQEIGYTF. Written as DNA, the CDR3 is TGTGCCAGCAGCCAACCCGGACAGGAGATCGGCTACACCTTC.

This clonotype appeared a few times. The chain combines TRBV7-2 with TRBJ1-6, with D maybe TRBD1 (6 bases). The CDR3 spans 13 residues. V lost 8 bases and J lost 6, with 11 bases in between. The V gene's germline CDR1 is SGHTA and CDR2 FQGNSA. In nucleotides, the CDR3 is TGTGCCAGCCGGGACACCACTAATTCACCCCTCCACTTT. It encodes CASRDTTNSPLHF. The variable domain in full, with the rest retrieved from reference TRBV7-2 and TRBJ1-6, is GAGVSQSPSNKVTEKGKDVELRCDPISGHTALYWYRQSLGQGLEFLIYFQGNSAPDKSGLPSDRFSAERTGGSVSTLTIQRTQQEDSAVYLCASRDTTNSPLHFGNGTRLTVT.

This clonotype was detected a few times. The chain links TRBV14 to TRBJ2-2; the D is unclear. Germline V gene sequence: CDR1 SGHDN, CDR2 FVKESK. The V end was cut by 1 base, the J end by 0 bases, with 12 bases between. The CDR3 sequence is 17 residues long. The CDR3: CASSQAEALTNTGELFF. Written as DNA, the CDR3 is TGTGCCAGCAGCCAAGCAGAGGCCCTGACGAACACCGGGGAGCTGTTTTTT.

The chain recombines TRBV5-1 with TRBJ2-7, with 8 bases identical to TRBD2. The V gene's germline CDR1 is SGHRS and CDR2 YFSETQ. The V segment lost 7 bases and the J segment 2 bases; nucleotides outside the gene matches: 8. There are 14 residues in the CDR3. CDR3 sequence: CASSQPTSAYEQYF. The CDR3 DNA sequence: TGCGCCAGCTCTCAACCGACTAGCGCCTACGAGCAGTACTTC. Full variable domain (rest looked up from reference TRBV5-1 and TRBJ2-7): KAGVTQTPRYLIKTRGQQVTLSCSPISGHRSVSWYQQTPGQGLQFLFEYFSETQRNKGNFPGRFSGRQFSNSRSEMNVSTLELGDSALYLCASSQPTSAYEQYFGPGTRLTVT.

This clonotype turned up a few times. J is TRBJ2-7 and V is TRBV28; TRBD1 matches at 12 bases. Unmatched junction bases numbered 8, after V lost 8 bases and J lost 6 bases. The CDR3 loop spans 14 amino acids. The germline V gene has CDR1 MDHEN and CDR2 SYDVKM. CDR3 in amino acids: CASRGGTGGGEQYF. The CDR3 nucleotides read TGTGCCAGCCGAGGGGGGACAGGGGGCGGCGAGCAGTACTTC.

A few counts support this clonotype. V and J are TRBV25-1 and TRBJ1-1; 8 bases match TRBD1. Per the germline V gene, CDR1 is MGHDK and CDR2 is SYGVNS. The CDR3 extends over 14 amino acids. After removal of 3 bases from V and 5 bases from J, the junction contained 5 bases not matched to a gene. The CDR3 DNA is TGTGCCAGCAGTGACCAATACAGGGGGACTGAAGCTTTCTTT. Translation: CASSDQYRGTEAFF.

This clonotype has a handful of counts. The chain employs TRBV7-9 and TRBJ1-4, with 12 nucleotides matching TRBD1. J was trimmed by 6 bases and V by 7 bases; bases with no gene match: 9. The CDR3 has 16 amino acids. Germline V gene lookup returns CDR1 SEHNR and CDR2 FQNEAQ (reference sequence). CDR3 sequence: CASTYSGTGGHEKLFF. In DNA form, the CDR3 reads TGTGCCAGCACCTATTCAGGGACAGGGGGCCATGAAAAACTGTTTTTT.

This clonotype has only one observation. This chain's CDR3 is CASSEHGGGGYNEQFF. CDR3 bases: TGTGCCAGCAGTGAGCACGGCGGGGGGGGCTACAATGAGCAGTTCTTC. The V and J genes are TRBV6-1 and TRBJ2-1, with TRBD2 matching over 9 bases. From germline, CDR1 is MNHNS and CDR2 SASEGT. Trimming removed 3 bases from V and 3 bases from J; junction bases left unmatched: 6. The CDR3 contains 16 residues.

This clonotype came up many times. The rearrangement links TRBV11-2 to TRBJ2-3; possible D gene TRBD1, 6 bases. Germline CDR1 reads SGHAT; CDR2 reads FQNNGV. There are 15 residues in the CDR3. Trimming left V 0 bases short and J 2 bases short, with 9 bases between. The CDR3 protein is CASSLDRGLTDTQYF. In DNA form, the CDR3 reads TGTGCCAGCAGCTTAGACAGGGGCCTCACAGATACGCAGTATTTT.

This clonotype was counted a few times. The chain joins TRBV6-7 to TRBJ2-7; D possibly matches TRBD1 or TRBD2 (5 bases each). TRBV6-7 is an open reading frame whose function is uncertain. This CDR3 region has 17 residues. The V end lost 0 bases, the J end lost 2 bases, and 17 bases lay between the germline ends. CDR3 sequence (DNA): TGTGCCAGCAGTTACTCGGGGGACCCGGTACCCCCCTACGAGCAGTACTTC. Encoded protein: CASSYSGDPVPPYEQYF.

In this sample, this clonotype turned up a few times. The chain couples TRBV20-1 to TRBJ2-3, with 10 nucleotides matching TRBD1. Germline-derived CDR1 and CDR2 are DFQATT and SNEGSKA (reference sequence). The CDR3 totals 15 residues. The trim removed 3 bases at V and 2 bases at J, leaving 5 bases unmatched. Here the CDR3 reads CSARTGTGVTDTQYF. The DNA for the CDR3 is TGCAGTGCTAGGACCGGGACAGGGGTCACAGATACGCAGTATTTT.

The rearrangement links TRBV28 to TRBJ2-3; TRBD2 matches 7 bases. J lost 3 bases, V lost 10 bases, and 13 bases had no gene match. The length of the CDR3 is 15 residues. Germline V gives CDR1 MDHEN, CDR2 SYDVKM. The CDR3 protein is CATHPPAGATDTQYF. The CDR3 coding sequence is TGTGCCACTCACCCACCCGCGGGAGCAACAGATACGCAGTATTTT.

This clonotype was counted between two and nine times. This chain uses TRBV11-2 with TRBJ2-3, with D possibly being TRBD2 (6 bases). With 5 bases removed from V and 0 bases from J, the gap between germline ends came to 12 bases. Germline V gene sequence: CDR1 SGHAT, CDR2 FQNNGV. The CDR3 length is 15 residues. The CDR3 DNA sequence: TGTGCCAGCAGCCTGGGACTGGTGAGCACAGATACGCAGTATTTT. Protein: CASSLGLVSTDTQYF.

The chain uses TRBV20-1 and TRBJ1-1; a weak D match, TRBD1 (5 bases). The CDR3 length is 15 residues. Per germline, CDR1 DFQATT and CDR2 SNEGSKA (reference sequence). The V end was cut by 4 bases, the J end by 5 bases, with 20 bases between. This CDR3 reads CSAKGDGVSVTEAFF. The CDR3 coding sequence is TGCAGTGCTAAAGGGGATGGGGTTTCGGTGACTGAAGCTTTCTTT.

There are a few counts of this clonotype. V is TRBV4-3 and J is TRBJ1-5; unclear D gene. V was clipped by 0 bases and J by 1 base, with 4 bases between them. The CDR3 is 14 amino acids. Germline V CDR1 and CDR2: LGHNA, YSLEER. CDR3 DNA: TGCGCCAGCAGCCAAGAATTCAGCAATCAGCCCCAGCATTTT. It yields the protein CASSQEFSNQPQHF.

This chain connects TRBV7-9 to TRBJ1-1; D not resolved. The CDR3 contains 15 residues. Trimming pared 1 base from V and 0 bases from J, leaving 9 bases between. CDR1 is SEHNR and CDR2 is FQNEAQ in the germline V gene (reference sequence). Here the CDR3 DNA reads TGTGCCAGCAGCTTAGTGGCAGGCTTGAACACTGAAGCTTTCTTT. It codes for CASSLVAGLNTEAFF.

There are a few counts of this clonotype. The CDR3 DNA reads as TGCAGCGCTATTGGGGGGGGCACTGAAGCTTTCTTT. Amino acid sequence: CSAIGGGTEAFF. The chain combines TRBV29-1 with TRBJ1-1, with D tentatively TRBD1 (5 bases). Germline lookup yields CDR1 SQVTM and CDR2 ANQGSEA. This CDR3 is 12 amino acids long. Trimming pared 7 bases from V and 4 bases from J, leaving 13 bases between.

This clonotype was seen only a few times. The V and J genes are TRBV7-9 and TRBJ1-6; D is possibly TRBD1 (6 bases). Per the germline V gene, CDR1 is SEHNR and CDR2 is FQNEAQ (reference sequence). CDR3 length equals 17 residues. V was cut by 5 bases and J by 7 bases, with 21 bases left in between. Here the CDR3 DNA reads TGTGCCAGCAGCGCACGTAAACAGGGAGCGGTGAATTCACCCCTCCACTTT. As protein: CASSARKQGAVNSPLHF.

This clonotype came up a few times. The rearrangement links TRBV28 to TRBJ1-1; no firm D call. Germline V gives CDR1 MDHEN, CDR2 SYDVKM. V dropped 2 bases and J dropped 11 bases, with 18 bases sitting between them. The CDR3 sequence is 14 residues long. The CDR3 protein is CASSLREGPFAAFF. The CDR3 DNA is TGTGCCAGCAGTTTACGGGAGGGCCCGTTCGCGGCTTTCTTT.

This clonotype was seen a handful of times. In nucleotides, the CDR3 is TGCAGTGCTAGCAGGGGTTCTGCAACTAATGAAAAACTGTTTTTT. It codes for CSASRGSATNEKLFF. V and J are TRBV20-1 and TRBJ1-4; tentatively, D is TRBD1 (6 bases). Germline loops: CDR1 DFQATT, CDR2 SNEGSKA (reference sequence). The CDR3 runs to 15 residues. Trimming stripped 3 bases from V and 0 bases from J, with 11 bases between.

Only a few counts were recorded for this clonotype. CDR3 sequence: CASSTSYLAGGHTGELFF. Written as DNA, the CDR3 is TGTGCCAGCAGTACCTCTTACCTAGCGGGAGGGCACACCGGGGAGCTGTTTTTT. The chain has TRBV28 and TRBJ2-2; the match to TRBD2 covers 12 bases. Germline trimming cut 5 bases from V and 3 bases from J; bases unmatched to any gene: 10. Germline-derived CDR1 and CDR2 are MDHEN and SYDVKM. This CDR3 has 18 amino acids.

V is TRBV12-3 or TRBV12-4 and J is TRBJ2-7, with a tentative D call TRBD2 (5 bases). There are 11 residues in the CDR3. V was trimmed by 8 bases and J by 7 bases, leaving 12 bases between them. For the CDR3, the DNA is TGTGCCAGCGGCTGGGAGCGAGAGCAGTACTTC. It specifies CASGWEREQYF.

CDR3 sequence (DNA): TGTGCCAGCAGTGATGTGTACAATCAGCCCCAGCATTTT. Protein sequence: CASSDVYNQPQHF. The chain carries TRBV2 and TRBJ1-5; D call uncertain. From germline, CDR1 is SNHLY and CDR2 FYNNEI. The CDR3 has 13 residues. V was pared by 3 bases and J by 3 bases, with 6 bases between. Full variable domain (remainder filled in from reference TRBV2 and TRBJ1-5): EPEVTQTPSHQVTQMGQEVILRCVPISNHLYFYWYRQILGQKVEFLVSFYNNEISEKSEIFDDQFSVERPDGSNFTLKIRSTKLEDSAMYFCASSDVYNQPQHFGDGTRLSIL.